The 32 T cell receptor beta chains below were found in one sample sequenced in a study of T cell responses to AZD1222 COVID-19 vaccine (dated by TCRdb to the early 2020s). The receptor library was made with the immunoSEQ multiplex PCR assay. TCRdb mirrors the immuneACCESS table, restricted to in-frame sequences. Some clones are absent from its copies; in checked studies, under half trace to an unresolved V gene, and the reason for the others is unknown. This sample has approximately 130,000 clones in its table, and approximately 94% of those were observed once. The ten largest clones add up to more than 2.5% of the sample. The meaning of the sample's time point label: baseline before first vaccination. Sequenced material: peripheral blood, taken on day 0 of AZD1222 vaccination. Receptors originate from an adult in good health.

The chain is built from TRBV19 and TRBJ1-1; possibly TRBD1 for D (5 bases). Per the germline V gene, CDR1 is LNHDA and CDR2 is SQIVND (reference sequence). The CDR3 runs to 13 residues. Between the trimmed V and J ends, which lost 7 bases and 5 bases, there was a span of 14 bases. This chain's CDR3 is CASTYGGLTEAFF. DNA for the CDR3: TGTGCCAGTACCTATGGGGGGTTGACTGAAGCTTTCTTT. The variable domain in full, with the rest retrieved from reference TRBV19 and TRBJ1-1, is DGGITQSPKYLFRKEGQNVTLSCEQNLNHDAMYWYRQDPGQGLRLIYYSQIVNDFQKGDIAEGYSVSREKKESFPLTVTSAQKNPTAFYLCASTYGGLTEAFFGQGTRLTVV.

The chain employs TRBV6-1 and TRBJ1-1; no definite D call. Germline CDR1 and CDR2: MNHNS and SASEGT. CDR3 length: 15 amino acids. The V end was cut by 1 base, the J end by 3 bases, with 12 bases between. DNA for the CDR3: TGTGCCAGCAGTGAAGGGGTCGCGGGTTACACTGAAGCTTTCTTT. Amino acid sequence: CASSEGVAGYTEAFF.

The CDR3 DNA follows: TGTGCCAGCAGCCACGGGACCGAGAACACTGAAGCTTTCTTT. This encodes CASSHGTENTEAFF. The rearrangement uses TRBV3-1 (or the pseudogene TRBV3-2) and TRBJ1-1, with a weak D call TRBD1 (5 bases). Germline CDR1 is LGHDT and CDR2 is YNNKEL (reference sequence). V shed 3 bases and J shed 1 base, with 9 bases lying between them. The CDR3 consists of 14 residues.

This clone was detected ten times or more. The V call is TRBV27, the J call TRBJ1-2, with D unclear. The germline V and J ends were trimmed by 3 bases and 9 bases, with 5 bases remaining between them. The germline V gene encodes CDR1 MNHEY and CDR2 SMNVEV (reference sequence). The CDR3 sequence is 10 residues long. CDR3 DNA sequence: TGTGCCAGCAGTTTTCGGAGCTACACCTTC. Residues: CASSFRSYTF.

In DNA, the CDR3 is TGTGCCAGCAGCCAAGAACCCCCGGATGAGCAGTACTTC. It codes for CASSQEPPDEQYF. The chain employs TRBV3-1 (or the pseudogene TRBV3-2) and TRBJ2-7; D gene ambiguous. Deletions cut 0 bases from V and 7 bases from J, with 10 bases between. The CDR3 contains 13 residues. Germline V gives CDR1 LGHDT, CDR2 YNNKEL (reference sequence).

The chain joins TRBV2 to TRBJ2-3; no clear D gene. V was pared by 9 bases and J by 0 bases, with 7 bases between. The CDR3 contains 12 residues. CDR1 SNHLY and CDR2 FYNNEI come from the germline V gene. DNA of the CDR3: TGTGCCAGTACCGAAAGCACAGATACGCAGTATTTT. The encoded protein is CASTESTDTQYF. Looking up the rest from reference TRBV2 and TRBJ2-3 gives the full variable domain: EPEVTQTPSHQVTQMGQEVILRCVPISNHLYFYWYRQILGQKVEFLVSFYNNEISEKSEIFDDQFSVERPDGSNFTLKIRSTKLEDSAMYFCASTESTDTQYFGPGTRLTVL.

The chain has TRBV7-9 and TRBJ2-7, with 10 bases lining up with TRBD1. Germline lookup yields CDR1 SEHNR and CDR2 FQNEAQ (reference sequence). The junction had 9 bases not matched to a gene; V was cut back by 6 bases and J by 7 bases. This CDR3 region has 14 residues. The CDR3, as DNA: TGTGCCAGCAGACGGGACAGGGGAGTCGGAGAGCAGTACTTC. This sequence encodes CASRRDRGVGEQYF. Based on the CDR3 plus reference TRBV7-9 and TRBJ2-7, the full variable domain is DTGVSQNPRHKITKRGQNVTFRCDPISEHNRLYWYRQTLGQGPEFLTYFQNEAQLEKSRLLSDRFSAERPKGSFSTLEIQRTEQGDSAMYLCASRRDRGVGEQYFGPGTRLTVT.

V and J are TRBV7-9 and TRBJ2-6, with D maybe TRBD1 (5 bases). V was pared by 3 bases and J by 3 bases, with 18 bases between. The CDR3 is 18 amino acids. In germline, CDR1 is SEHNR, CDR2 FQNEAQ (reference sequence). The CDR3 bases are TGTGCCAGCAGCTTTTCCCCGGGTGGGGCAGGTGGGGCCAACGTCCTGACTTTC. This encodes CASSFSPGGAGGANVLTF.

This chain joins TRBV18 and TRBJ2-4; 12 bases fit TRBD2. Germline CDR1 reads KGHSH; CDR2 reads LQKENI. V dropped 6 bases and J dropped 5; count of bases not matched to a gene: 5. This CDR3 region has 15 residues. This CDR3 is CASSRLAGEENIQYF. The DNA of the CDR3 is TGTGCCAGCTCCCGACTAGCGGGAGAGGAAAACATTCAGTACTTC.

This chain links TRBV7-2 with TRBJ2-2, with D perhaps matching TRBD2 (6 bases). The CDR3 runs 17 residues. In germline, CDR1 is SGHTA, CDR2 FQGNSA. V lost 4 bases and J lost 2, with 17 bases in between. The CDR3 here is CASSSVGTGSNTGELFF. The CDR3 DNA is TGTGCCAGCAGCTCCGTCGGGACTGGATCTAACACCGGGGAGCTGTTTTTT.

The rearrangement uses TRBV15 and TRBJ2-3; 11 positions agree with TRBD2. This CDR3 contains 15 residues. J lost 3 bases, V lost 5 bases, and 4 bases had no gene match. Germline-derived CDR1 and CDR2 are LNHNV and YYDKDF (reference sequence). The CDR3 coding sequence is TGTGCCACCAGCTTTAGCGGGGGGGAGACAGATACGCAGTATTTT. Translated, it gives CATSFSGGETDTQYF.

The genes are TRBV4-1 and TRBJ1-2; no reliable D call. This CDR3 spans 15 amino acids. The V gene lost 2 bases and the J gene lost 1 base, with 11 bases spanning the gap. In germline, CDR1 is MGHRA, CDR2 YSYEKL. Here the CDR3 DNA reads TGCGCCAGCAGCCAACGTGAGGGTAATAACTATGGCTACACCTTC. Translating it yields CASSQREGNNYGYTF.

The rearrangement uses TRBV28 and TRBJ1-1; the D gene is possibly TRBD1 (5 bases). This CDR3 has 14 residues. Germline CDR1 reads MDHEN; CDR2 reads SYDVKM. The V end lost 3 bases, the J end lost 2 bases, and 10 bases lay between the germline ends. CDR3 sequence reads: CASSLGRRNTEAFF. In nucleotides, the CDR3 is TGTGCCAGCAGTTTGGGACGGAGAAACACTGAAGCTTTCTTT. Full variable domain (remainder filled in from reference TRBV28 and TRBJ1-1): DVKVTQSSRYLVKRTGEKVFLECVQDMDHENMFWYRQDPGLGLRLIYFSYDVKMKEKGDIPEGYSVSREKKERFSLILESASTNQTSMYLCASSLGRRNTEAFFGQGTRLTVV.

CDR3 in amino acids: CASSLGQWVGYTF. CDR3 nucleotide sequence: TGTGCCAGCAGTTTGGGACAGTGGGTTGGCTACACCTTC. This chain uses TRBV28 with TRBJ1-2, with TRBD1 identical over 7 bases. There are 13 residues in the CDR3. Germline CDR1 reads MDHEN; CDR2 reads SYDVKM. V lost 3 bases to trimming and J lost 7 bases; unmatched junction nucleotides: 5.

V is TRBV3-1 (or the pseudogene TRBV3-2) and J is TRBJ2-1; a possible D gene is TRBD2 (6 bases). Per the germline V gene, CDR1 is LGHDT and CDR2 is YNNKEL (reference sequence). V lost 0 bases and J 14 bases, leaving 20 bases between the germline ends. The length of the CDR3 is 15 residues. CDR3 in DNA: TGTGCCAGCAGCCAAGAAGCGGGCTCCCCGATCCTGAAGTTCTTC. This translates into CASSQEAGSPILKFF.

The genes are TRBV4-2 and TRBJ2-6; tentative D call: TRBD2 (6 bases). Trimming pared 7 bases from V and 4 bases from J, leaving 17 bases between. This CDR3 region has 16 residues. Germline CDR1 reads LGHNA; CDR2 reads YNFKEQ. The DNA for the CDR3 is TGTGCCAGCACCCCAATGGGGGGTTTAGGGGCCAACGTCCTGACTTTC. It yields the protein CASTPMGGLGANVLTF.

The V gene is TRBV4-3, the J gene TRBJ1-1; D remains ambiguous. Trimming pared 2 bases from V and 5 bases from J, leaving 12 bases between. The CDR3 contains 14 residues. From germline, CDR1 is LGHNA and CDR2 YSLEER. The DNA for the CDR3 is TGCGCCAGCAGCCAAATGGGTCTGAGGACTGAAGCTTTCTTT. Translated, it gives CASSQMGLRTEAFF.

The chain links TRBV3-1 (or the pseudogene TRBV3-2) to TRBJ1-1; possibly TRBD1 for D (5 bases). V shed 1 base and J shed 11 bases, with 23 bases lying between them. The germline CDR1 and CDR2 sequences are LGHDT and YNNKEL (reference sequence). The CDR3 covers 16 residues. The CDR3 loop is CASSQAKVSPRGPAFF. The CDR3 nucleotides are TGTGCCAGCAGCCAAGCAAAAGTCTCACCACGGGGACCGGCTTTCTTT.

This chain uses TRBV30 with TRBJ2-7; TRBD1 aligns across 7 bases. Germline V gene sequence: CDR1 GTSNPN, CDR2 SVGIG (reference sequence). Germline trimming cut 1 base from V and 12 bases from J; bases unmatched to any gene: 6. The CDR3 runs 11 residues. The CDR3 region is CAWSDRGGVYF. CDR3 nucleotides: TGTGCCTGGAGTGATAGAGGGGGCGTGTACTTC.

The chain couples TRBV20-1 to TRBJ1-1; TRBD1 might be the D (5 bases). The CDR3 consists of 11 residues. In germline, CDR1 is DFQATT, CDR2 SNEGSKA (reference sequence). The ends were cut back, 8 bases at V and 0 bases at J, with 7 bases in the middle. The DNA of the CDR3 is TGCAGTTGGGGACTGAACACTGAAGCTTTCTTT. It translates to CSWGLNTEAFF.

V gene TRBV7-2 combines with J gene TRBJ1-1; D not certain. Germline-derived CDR1 and CDR2 are SGHTA and FQGNSA. This CDR3 has 12 residues. V dropped 0 bases and J dropped 11 bases, with 10 bases sitting between them. The CDR3 DNA follows: TGTGCCAGCAGCTTAGCGGTGGGCGTGGCTTTCTTT. It specifies CASSLAVGVAFF.

The rearrangement uses TRBV6-1 and TRBJ1-2; 8 bases fit TRBD1. This CDR3 region has 17 residues. V trimming: 1 base; J trimming: 8 bases; junction bases outside the gene matches: 15. The V gene's germline CDR1 is MNHNS and CDR2 SASEGT. This chain's CDR3 is CASSEDLGQGGARGYTF. CDR3 DNA sequence: TGTGCCAGCAGTGAAGACCTAGGACAGGGCGGGGCCAGGGGCTACACCTTC.

The chain carries TRBV6-1 and TRBJ1-2; the D is unclear. Trimming removed 3 bases from V and 0 bases from J, with 14 bases in between. This CDR3 spans 16 amino acids. From germline, CDR1 is MNHNS and CDR2 SASEGT. The CDR3 sequence is CASSEFYRGANYGYTF. The CDR3 DNA reads as TGTGCCAGCAGTGAGTTCTACCGGGGAGCTAACTATGGCTACACCTTC.

This clone was detected once. The chain carries TRBV11-2 and TRBJ1-4; 7 bases are shared with TRBD1. The CDR3 covers 14 residues. The J segment lost 7 bases and the V segment lost 2 bases, leaving 4 bases of the junction unmatched. Looked up from germline, CDR1 is SGHAT and CDR2 is FQNNGV. In DNA form, the CDR3 reads TGTGCCAGCAGCTTATCCAACAGGGGTGAAAAACTGTTTTTT. Translation gives CASSLSNRGEKLFF.

The chain combines TRBV5-5 with TRBJ2-5, with D hard to call. Germline V lookup: CDR1 SGHKS, CDR2 YYEKEE (reference sequence). This CDR3 contains 12 residues. V was cut by 1 base and J by 5 bases, with 6 bases left in between. DNA of the CDR3: TGTGCCAGCAGCTTGATGGTGGAGACCCAGTACTTC. This encodes CASSLMVETQYF.

The chain joins TRBV6-5 to TRBJ2-1, with TRBD2 matching over 7 bases. V was pared by 7 bases and J by 5 bases, with 11 bases of the junction left unmatched. Germline CDR1 reads MNHEY; CDR2 reads SVGAGI. This CDR3 is 15 amino acids long. CDR3 in DNA: TGTGCCAGCACCCAAGATCTAGCGGTCAACAATGAGCAGTTCTTC. Translated: CASTQDLAVNNEQFF.

CDR3 sequence reads: CASSLGLALSYNEQFF. CDR3 sequence (DNA): TGCGCCAGCAGCTTGGGACTAGCGCTCTCCTACAATGAGCAGTTCTTC. The chain combines TRBV5-1 with TRBJ2-1, with 8 bases that match TRBD2. There are 16 residues in the CDR3. Germline V gene lookup returns CDR1 SGHRS and CDR2 YFSETQ. V lost 0 bases and J lost 0; bases outside the gene matches: 2.

The rearrangement joins TRBV24-1 to TRBJ1-5; D unresolved. CDR3 size: 9 residues. The germline V gene encodes CDR1 KGHDR and CDR2 SFDVKD. With 10 bases removed from V and 4 bases from J, the gap between germline ends came to 1 base. CDR3 in DNA: TGTGCCACTAATCAGCCCCAGCATTTT. Encoded protein: CATNQPQHF.

CDR3 coding DNA: TGTGCCTGGAGCAGGGGGACAGGGGGCTACGAGCAGTACTTC. Amino acids: CAWSRGTGGYEQYF. The chain combines TRBV30 with TRBJ2-7; 11 nucleotides match TRBD1. The germline V gene encodes CDR1 GTSNPN and CDR2 SVGIG (reference sequence). The ends lost 3 bases at V and 3 bases at J; junction bases unmatched: 4. This CDR3 is 14 amino acids long. The whole variable domain, filled in from reference TRBV30 and TRBJ2-7, reads SQTIHQWPATLVQPVGSPLSLECTVEGTSNPNLYWYRQAAGRGLQLLFYSVGIGQISSEVPQNLSASRPQDRQFILSSKKLLLSDSGFYLCAWSRGTGGYEQYFGPGTRLTVT.

V gene TRBV4-2 combines with J gene TRBJ1-1; D not resolved. Germline assignment: CDR1 LGHNA and CDR2 YNFKEQ. The CDR3 totals 15 residues. V lost 1 base to trimming and J lost 1 base, with 10 bases between them. The chain's CDR3 is CASSQVQQSNTEAFF. DNA of the CDR3: TGTGCCAGCAGCCAAGTTCAACAGTCGAACACTGAAGCTTTCTTT.

The chain joins TRBV28 to TRBJ2-2; D unclear. CDR1 MDHEN and CDR2 SYDVKM come from the germline V gene. Trimming shortened V by 3 bases and J by 9 bases, and 5 bases separated the two germline ends. This CDR3 is built from 11 residues. CDR3 nucleotide sequence: TGTGCCAGCAGTTTCGGACGGGAGCTGTTTTTT. Translated: CASSFGRELFF.

The chain has TRBV28 and TRBJ2-1; 9 bases align to TRBD2. CDR3 length: 16 residues. V dropped 4 bases and J dropped 9; count of bases not matched to a gene: 13. Germline values: CDR1 MDHEN, CDR2 SYDVKM. CDR3 in amino acids: CASSSPQASGNVEQFF. The CDR3 DNA reads as TGTGCCAGCAGTTCCCCCCAGGCTAGCGGGAACGTTGAGCAGTTCTTC. Combining the CDR3 with reference TRBV28 and TRBJ2-1 gives the whole variable domain DVKVTQSSRYLVKRTGEKVFLECVQDMDHENMFWYRQDPGLGLRLIYFSYDVKMKEKGDIPEGYSVSREKKERFSLILESASTNQTSMYLCASSSPQASGNVEQFFGPGTRLTVL.